This T cell receptor beta chain is drawn from a study of CD8 T cells in Susac syndrome. CD8+ and CD4+ T cells taken from blood had their TCR beta sequenced. In contrast to the negatively isolated CD8+ and CD4+ T cells, TEMRA cells were FACS-enriched. Reverse transcription used about 0.45 to 1 ug RNA and random hexamers. One entry per CDR3 protein, called by TCRdb with MiXCR from the immunoSEQ multiplex PCR reads. The table includes 150,000 to 180,000 distinct CDR3 sequences, 95% to 96% detected once. This CDR3 is built from 14 residues. Germline CDR1 and CDR2: SGHVS and FNYEAQ. The V and J ends lost 5 bases and 7 bases, in that order; junction bases with no gene match: 9.

Sequenced input: CD8+ T cells from PBMCs. The chain employs TRBV7-6 and TRBJ2-5; TRBD2 matches 8 bases. The receptor's source is a human donor with multiple sclerosis. This CDR3 reads CASSLTVGGATQYF. The CDR3 DNA reads TGTGCCAGCAGCCTCACCGTCGGGGGGGCGACCCAGTACTTC.